The clone carrying this T cell receptor (beta chain) was observed a few times. Its antigen is as yet unknown. This specimen comes from a study of shared clonotypes between healthy human individuals. The CDR3 loop spans 13 amino acids. CDR1 and CDR2 from the germline V gene are ENHRY and SYGVKD. Deletions cut 4 bases from V and 5 bases from J, with 11 bases between. General observations from the study: Tissue TCR repertoires likely differ from these blood-only repertoires. Memory subsets had estimated richness that was generally smaller than that of naive subsets.

All donors qualified as healthy HIV-negative adults and had experienced no recent acute infections or vaccinations. Sequencing used immunoSEQ multiplex PCR; TCRdb keeps in-frame clones, though not all of them. The top ten hold 0.11% to 0.15% of the sample, which has 2,500,000 or so clones, approximately 90% seen once. This TCR derives from a man aged 18-30 years in good health. Sequencing was done on a sample of naive CD4+ T cells sorted from blood. Indicated subset: CD45RA+ positively selected. The chain uses TRBV10-3 and TRBJ1-1, with D maybe TRBD1 (5 bases). The CDR3 DNA reads as TGTGCCATCAGTGTGAGGGGTCTTACTGAAGCTTTCTTT. Translating gives CAISVRGLTEAFF.